This entry lists 24 T cell receptor beta chains sequenced from one sample in a study of shared clonotypes between healthy human individuals. Libraries were prepared by immunoSEQ multiplex PCR; TCRdb keeps only in-frame clonotypes and omits some of them. The data hold 700,000 to 950,000 clones, with about 96% observed a single time. Positive CCR7 selection of CD45RO-negative cells yielded the naive CD8 cells, and terminally differentiated effector memory CD45RA+ cells were excluded. Sequencing used naive CD8+ T cells sorted from blood. The receptors here all came from a man in his thirties or forties in good health.

This chain uses TRBV29-1 with TRBJ2-7, with no clear D. Germline-derived CDR1 and CDR2 are SQVTM and ANQGSEA. The CDR3 runs to 10 residues. The germline V and J ends were trimmed by 4 bases and 3 bases, with 4 bases remaining between them. In nucleotides, the CDR3 is TGCAGCGTTGTGGTCTACGAGCAGTACTTC. Translating gives CSVVVYEQYF.

This chain connects TRBV5-1 to TRBJ2-1, with D perhaps TRBD2 (5 bases). Trimming pared 1 base from V and 8 bases from J, leaving 10 bases between. Germline lookup yields CDR1 SGHRS and CDR2 YFSETQ. CDR3 length equals 13 residues. The CDR3 here is CASSLTSSDEQFF. The CDR3 bases are TGCGCCAGCAGCTTGACTAGTTCGGATGAGCAGTTCTTC.

The chain uses TRBV7-9 and TRBJ1-2; D is possibly TRBD1 (5 bases). The CDR3 extends over 12 amino acids. CDR1 and CDR2 from the germline V gene are SEHNR and FQNEAQ (reference sequence). Trimming took off 0 bases at V and 8 bases at J, with 7 bases between the two ends. For the CDR3, the DNA is TGTGCCAGCAGCTTAGCGCGGGACGGCTACACCTTC. It specifies CASSLARDGYTF. Based on the CDR3 plus reference TRBV7-9 and TRBJ1-2, the full variable domain is DTGVSQNPRHKITKRGQNVTFRCDPISEHNRLYWYRQTLGQGPEFLTYFQNEAQLEKSRLLSDRFSAERPKGSFSTLEIQRTEQGDSAMYLCASSLARDGYTFGSGTRLTVV.

A note on this clone: The identical CDR3 is also encoded by other nucleotide sequences in the sample. This chain joins TRBV27 and TRBJ2-3; 10 bases are a match to TRBD1. This CDR3 is built from 15 residues. The V and J ends lost 5 bases and 3 bases, in that order; junction bases with no gene match: 5. From germline, CDR1 is MNHEY and CDR2 SMNVEV (reference sequence). CDR3 region: CASSPRDRGTDTQYF. The CDR3 DNA reads TGTGCCAGCAGTCCCCGGGACAGGGGAACAGATACGCAGTATTTT.

CDR3 coding DNA: TGTGCCAGCAGTTTATCCTCGGCGGTAGATACCTACGAGCAGTACTTC. Translated: CASSLSSAVDTYEQYF. The chain couples TRBV27 to TRBJ2-7; D is unclear. CDR1 is MNHEY, CDR2 SMNVEV, per germline (reference sequence). The V and J ends lost 0 bases and 2 bases respectively, with 14 bases between them. CDR3 length equals 16 residues.

For this clone: The same CDR3 can be traced to other DNA sequences in this sample. The chain joins TRBV9 to TRBJ1-1; D uncertain. This CDR3 spans 13 amino acids. Trimming left V 0 bases short and J 4 bases short, with 7 bases between. Germline CDR1 is SGDLS and CDR2 is YYNGEE. As DNA, the CDR3 is TGTGCCAGCAGCGTAGGGGGAAGCACTGAAGCTTTCTTT. Residues: CASSVGGSTEAFF.

The CDR3 protein is CASSLGPRELTYEQYF. The CDR3 DNA sequence: TGTGCCAGCAGCTTAGGACCCAGGGAACTCACCTACGAGCAGTACTTC. The chain is built from TRBV7-9 and TRBJ2-7; TRBD1 is a possible D gene (5 bases). This CDR3 has 16 residues. V was clipped by 1 base and J by 2 bases, with 15 bases between them. In germline, CDR1 is SEHNR, CDR2 FQNEAQ (reference sequence).

The chain uses TRBV6-4 and TRBJ1-2; D unresolved. V was shortened by 4 bases and J by 2 bases, with 20 bases between the two germline ends. CDR1 MRHNA and CDR2 SNTAGT come from the germline V gene. This CDR3 has 17 amino acids. The CDR3 DNA is TGTGCCAGCAGTGGGTTCTCGGGGAAGTCCCCCAACTATGGCTACACCTTC. Its translation is CASSGFSGKSPNYGYTF.

This clone was recorded a few times. This chain connects TRBV6-5 to TRBJ2-1; D not certain. The V end lost 2 bases, the J end lost 8 bases, and 10 bases lay between the germline ends. In germline, CDR1 is MNHEY, CDR2 SVGAGI. This CDR3 region has 13 residues. CDR3 sequence (DNA): TGTGCCAGCAGTTACATTCCAAGGGATGAGCAGTTCTTC. Amino acid sequence: CASSYIPRDEQFF.

This clone has a single count. This sequence joins TRBV19 and TRBJ2-3, with TRBD2 identical over 8 bases. The trim removed 1 base at V and 8 bases at J, leaving 14 bases unmatched. CDR3 length: 17 amino acids. Germline V gene data show CDR1 as LNHDA and CDR2 as SQIVND (reference sequence). CDR3 nucleotide sequence: TGTGCCAGTAGTATAGTACGTACTAGCGGCCGGGGGGGTACGCAGTATTTT. Amino acids: CASSIVRTSGRGGTQYF.

The chain has TRBV30 and TRBJ2-2, with 7 bases fitting TRBD1. The CDR3 spans 15 residues. Germline loops: CDR1 GTSNPN, CDR2 SVGIG (reference sequence). The trim removed 3 bases at V and 8 bases at J, leaving 12 bases unmatched. The CDR3 nucleotides read TGTGCCTGGAGACCGGGACAGTTTTCTGTTGGGGAGCTGTTTTTT. Its translation is CAWRPGQFSVGELFF. The full variable domain, in which reference TRBV30 and TRBJ2-2 provide the parts outside the CDR3, is SQTIHQWPATLVQPVGSPLSLECTVEGTSNPNLYWYRQAAGRGLQLLFYSVGIGQISSEVPQNLSASRPQDRQFILSSKKLLLSDSGFYLCAWRPGQFSVGELFFGEGSRLTVL.

This rearrangement joins TRBV29-1 to TRBJ2-7; D not certain. The germline gives CDR1 SQVTM, CDR2 ANQGSEA. This CDR3 has 15 amino acids. Deletions cut 0 bases from V and 3 bases from J, with 15 bases between. Written as DNA, the CDR3 is TGCAGCGTTGAAGAAATGGGCCGAGAAAGCTACGAGCAGTACTTC. Its protein product is CSVEEMGRESYEQYF.

The CDR3 DNA sequence: TGTGCCAGCAGCTTAATCAATGAGCAGTTCTTC. Its translation is CASSLINEQFF. The chain recombines TRBV11-2 with TRBJ2-1, with D unresolved. Looked up from germline, CDR1 is SGHAT and CDR2 is FQNNGV. Trimming took off 2 bases at V and 6 bases at J, with 2 bases between the two ends. The CDR3 has 11 amino acids.

V and J are TRBV18 and TRBJ2-3, with 9 bases fitting TRBD2. The CDR3 is 15 residues long. Losses at the gene ends were 3 bases for V and 4 bases for J; bases not matched to a gene: 5. CDR1 and CDR2 from the germline V gene are KGHSH and LQKENI. DNA of the CDR3: TGTGCCAGCTCACCTAGCGGGGGACGGCCAGATACGCAGTATTTT. It is translated as CASSPSGGRPDTQYF.

The chain combines TRBV6-1 with TRBJ2-7; D is unresolved. The germline V and J ends were trimmed by 1 base and 2 bases, with 6 bases remaining between them. The CDR3 totals 13 residues. The germline V gene encodes CDR1 MNHNS and CDR2 SASEGT. As DNA, the CDR3 is TGTGCCAGCAGTGAAGGCAGAACCTACGAGCAGTACTTC. Protein product: CASSEGRTYEQYF.

The chain employs TRBV28 and TRBJ2-7; no definite D call. This CDR3 contains 14 residues. V lost 3 bases, J lost 0 bases, and 9 bases lay in between. Per germline, CDR1 MDHEN and CDR2 SYDVKM. CDR3 bases: TGTGCCAGCAGTTTCGTATCCTTCTCCTACGAGCAGTACTTC. Translating it yields CASSFVSFSYEQYF.

The chain is built from TRBV5-4 and TRBJ2-7, with D possibly being TRBD2 (5 bases). Germline CDR1 SGHNT, CDR2 YYREEE (reference sequence). CDR3 size: 14 residues. Trimming shortened V by 2 bases and J by 2 bases, and 11 bases separated the two germline ends. The CDR3 spells CASSFPGMTYEQYF. In DNA form, the CDR3 reads TGTGCCAGCAGCTTCCCCGGGATGACCTACGAGCAGTACTTC. Supplemented by reference TRBV5-4 and TRBJ2-7, the full variable domain reads ETGVTQSPTHLIKTRGQQVTLRCSSQSGHNTVSWYQQALGQGPQFIFQYYREEENGRGNFPPRFSGLQFPNYSSELNVNALELDDSALYLCASSFPGMTYEQYFGPGTRLTVT.

V usage is TRBV7-6 and J usage is TRBJ2-1; 8 bases agree with TRBD2. V lost 5 bases and J lost 12; bases outside the gene matches: 9. Per the germline V gene, CDR1 is SGHVS and CDR2 is FNYEAQ. The CDR3 spans 13 residues. The CDR3 here is CASSAPTSAGQFF. Written as DNA, the CDR3 is TGTGCCAGCAGCGCCCCGACTAGCGCGGGGCAGTTCTTC.

The J gene is TRBJ2-7, the V gene TRBV5-1; 10 bases match TRBD1. There are 15 residues in the CDR3. Germline assignment: CDR1 SGHRS and CDR2 YFSETQ. The trim removed 4 bases at V and 3 bases at J, leaving 7 bases unmatched. CDR3 residues: CASSADRGKDYEQYF. The CDR3 DNA is TGCGCCAGCAGCGCGGACAGGGGGAAAGACTACGAGCAGTACTTC.

This sequence joins TRBV11-2 and TRBJ1-1; D not resolved. Germline CDR1 SGHAT, CDR2 FQNNGV. The ends were cut back, 0 bases at V and 0 bases at J, with 8 bases in the middle. The CDR3 contains 15 residues. The CDR3 spells CASSLEGLLNTEAFF. The CDR3, as DNA: TGTGCCAGCAGCTTAGAAGGACTGCTGAACACTGAAGCTTTCTTT.

The V gene is TRBV10-3, the J gene TRBJ1-2; D ambiguous. The CDR3 totals 14 residues. Between the trimmed V and J ends, which lost 0 bases and 1 base, there was a span of 6 bases. Germline CDR1 and CDR2: ENHRY and SYGVKD. The CDR3: CAISESRSNYGYTF. The CDR3 DNA reads TGTGCCATCAGTGAGTCGAGGAGTAACTATGGCTACACCTTC.

The chain recombines TRBV7-9 with TRBJ2-7; D possibly matches TRBD1 or TRBD2 (5 bases each). The CDR3 sequence is 14 residues long. Trimming left V 5 bases short and J 4 bases short, with 15 bases between. Germline lookup yields CDR1 SEHNR and CDR2 FQNEAQ (reference sequence). CDR3 bases: TGTGCCAGCAGCAACCGGGGCAGAGGGTACGAGCAGTACTTC. Translation gives CASSNRGRGYEQYF.

The sample holds one count of this clone. The chain has TRBV7-9 and TRBJ2-2; D gene ambiguous. V was shortened by 0 bases and J by 7 bases, with 6 bases between the two germline ends. Germline CDR1 is SEHNR and CDR2 is FQNEAQ (reference sequence). The CDR3 totals 13 residues. The CDR3 bases are TGTGCCAGCAGCTTAGCTGCGTTCGGGGAGCTGTTTTTT. Its translation: CASSLAAFGELFF.

The rearrangement joins TRBV23-1 to TRBJ2-3; 9 bases agree with TRBD2. TRBV23-1 qualifies as an ORF whose function is uncertain. V shed 0 bases and J 5 bases; nucleotides not matched to a gene: 6. The CDR3 runs to 16 residues. The CDR3 DNA sequence: TGCGCCAGCAGTCAATCTCTGGCGGGAGGGGGAGATACGCAGTATTTT. It specifies CASSQSLAGGGDTQYF.